Following are 5 T cell receptor beta chains from one sample sequenced in a study of blood T cells in healthy people across ages. For the second PCR, which ran for roughly 6 to 11 cycles, a sample-barcoded 5' primer and a J-beta primer mix were used. One entry per CDR3 protein, called by TCRdb with MiXCR from the 5' RACE reads. The sample carries around 1,000,000 distinct CDR3 sequences, about 23% recorded once. These records were also assigned to another study, of T cells of mothers and their children.

Sequenced sample: blood. All receptors derive from a girl under 10 years old in good health.

This clonotype was counted many times. The CDR3 nucleotides are TGCGCCAGCAGCCCCTTGGGGAGCCCCGAGCAGTACTTC. Residues: CASSPLGSPEQYF. The genes are TRBV4-1 and TRBJ2-7; TRBD2 might be the D (5 bases). Germline V gene lookup returns CDR1 MGHRA and CDR2 YSYEKL. Deletions cut 4 bases from V and 6 bases from J, with 13 bases between. The CDR3 sequence is 13 residues long.

J is TRBJ1-5 and V is TRBV18; D perhaps matches TRBD1 (5 bases). The CDR3 contains 16 residues. Deletions cut 8 bases from V and 1 base from J, with 18 bases between. Per the germline V gene, CDR1 is KGHSH and CDR2 is LQKENI. The CDR3 sequence: CASHTPGTGSNQPQHF. In DNA, the CDR3 is TGTGCCAGCCACACTCCCGGGACGGGGAGCAATCAGCCCCAGCATTTT.

The chain carries TRBV28 and TRBJ2-5; D may be TRBD2 (6 bases). The last part of the DNA fits TRBJ2-7 better; the J call may be wrong. CDR1 is MDHEN, CDR2 SYDVKM, per germline. This CDR3 has 14 residues. The CDR3 here is CASGRLLSSYEQYF. DNA of the CDR3: TGTGCCAGCGGGAGGCTACTCAGCTCCTACGAGCAGTACTTC.

The chain carries TRBV7-9 and TRBJ1-1; TRBD1 matches at 7 bases. The germline gives CDR1 SEHNR, CDR2 FQNEAQ (reference sequence). The CDR3 has 16 amino acids. The V and J ends lost 6 bases and 3 bases, in that order; junction bases with no gene match: 13. The DNA of the CDR3 is TGTGCCAGCAGAACCAAAGGGGGCATGGGGGACACTGAAGCTTTCTTT. Amino acids: CASRTKGGMGDTEAFF.

This clonotype has more than one count but fewer than ten. V and J are TRBV6-5 and TRBJ1-2; D is possibly TRBD1 (5 bases). Trimming took off 4 bases at V and 5 bases at J, with 17 bases between the two ends. Germline V gene data show CDR1 as MNHEY and CDR2 as SVGAGI. This CDR3 has 15 residues. The CDR3, as DNA: TGTGCCAGCAGTTTTCGGACACTCACCGGTTATGGCTACACCTTC. Its protein product is CASSFRTLTGYGYTF.